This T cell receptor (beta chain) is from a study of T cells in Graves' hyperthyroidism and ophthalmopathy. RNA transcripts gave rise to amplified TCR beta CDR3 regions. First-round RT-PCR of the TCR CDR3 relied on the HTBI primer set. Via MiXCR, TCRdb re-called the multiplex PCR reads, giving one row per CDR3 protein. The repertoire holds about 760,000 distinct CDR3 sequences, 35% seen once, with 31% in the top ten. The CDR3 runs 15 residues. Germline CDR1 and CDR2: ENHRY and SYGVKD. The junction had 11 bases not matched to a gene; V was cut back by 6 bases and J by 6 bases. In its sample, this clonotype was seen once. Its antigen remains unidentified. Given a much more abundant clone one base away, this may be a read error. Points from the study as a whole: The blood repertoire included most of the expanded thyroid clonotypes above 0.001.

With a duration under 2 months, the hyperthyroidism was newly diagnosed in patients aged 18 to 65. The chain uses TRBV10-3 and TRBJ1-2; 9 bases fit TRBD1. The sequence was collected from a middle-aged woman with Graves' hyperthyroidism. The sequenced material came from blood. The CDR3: CAISDPGTGLHGYTF. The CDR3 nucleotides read TGTGCCATCAGCGACCCCGGGACAGGGTTGCATGGCTACACCTTC.